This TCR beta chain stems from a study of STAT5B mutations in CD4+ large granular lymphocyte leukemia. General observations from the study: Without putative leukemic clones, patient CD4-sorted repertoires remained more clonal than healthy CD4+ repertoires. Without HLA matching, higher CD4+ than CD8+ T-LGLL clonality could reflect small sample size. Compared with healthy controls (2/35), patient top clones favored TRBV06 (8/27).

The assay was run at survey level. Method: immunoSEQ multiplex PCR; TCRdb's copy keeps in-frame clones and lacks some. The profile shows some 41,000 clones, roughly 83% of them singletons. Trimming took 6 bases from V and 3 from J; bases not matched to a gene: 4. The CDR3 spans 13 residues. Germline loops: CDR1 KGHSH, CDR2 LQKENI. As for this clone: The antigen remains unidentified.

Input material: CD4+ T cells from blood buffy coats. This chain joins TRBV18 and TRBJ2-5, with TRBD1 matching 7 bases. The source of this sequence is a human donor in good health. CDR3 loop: CASSITGEETQYF. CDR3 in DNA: TGTGCCAGCTCGATTACAGGGGAAGAGACCCAGTACTTC.